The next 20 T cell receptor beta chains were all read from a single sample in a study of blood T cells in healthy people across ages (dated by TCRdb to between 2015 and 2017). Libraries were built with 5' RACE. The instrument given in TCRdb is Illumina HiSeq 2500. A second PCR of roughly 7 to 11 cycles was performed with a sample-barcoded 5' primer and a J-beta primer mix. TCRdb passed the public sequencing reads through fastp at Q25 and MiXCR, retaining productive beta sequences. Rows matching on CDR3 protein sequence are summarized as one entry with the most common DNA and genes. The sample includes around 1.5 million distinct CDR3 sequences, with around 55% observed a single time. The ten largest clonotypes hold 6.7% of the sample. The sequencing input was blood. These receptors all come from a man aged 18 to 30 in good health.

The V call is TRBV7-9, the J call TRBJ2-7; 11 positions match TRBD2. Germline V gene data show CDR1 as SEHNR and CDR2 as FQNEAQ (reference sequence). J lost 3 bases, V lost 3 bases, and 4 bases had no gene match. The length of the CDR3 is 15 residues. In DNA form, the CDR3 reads TGTGCCAGCAGCTTGTTCGGGACTAGCGGCTACGAGCAGTACTTC. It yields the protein CASSLFGTSGYEQYF.

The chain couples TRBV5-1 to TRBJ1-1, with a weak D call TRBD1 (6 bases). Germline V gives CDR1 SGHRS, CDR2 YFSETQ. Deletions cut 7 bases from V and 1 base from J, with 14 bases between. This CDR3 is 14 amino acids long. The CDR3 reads CASHRQAGNTEAFF. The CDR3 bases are TGCGCCAGCCACCGACAGGCCGGGAACACTGAAGCTTTCTTT.

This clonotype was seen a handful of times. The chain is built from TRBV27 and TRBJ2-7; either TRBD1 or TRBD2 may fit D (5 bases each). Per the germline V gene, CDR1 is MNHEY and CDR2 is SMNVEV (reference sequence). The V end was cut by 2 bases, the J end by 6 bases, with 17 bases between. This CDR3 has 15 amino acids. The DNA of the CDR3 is TGTGCCAGCAGTTTAACTGGGGGTCGGTTGGGCGAGCAGTACTTC. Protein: CASSLTGGRLGEQYF.

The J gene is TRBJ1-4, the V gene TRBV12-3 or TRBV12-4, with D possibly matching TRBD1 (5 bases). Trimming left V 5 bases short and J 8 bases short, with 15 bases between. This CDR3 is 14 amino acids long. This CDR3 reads CASSRRRKGEKLFF. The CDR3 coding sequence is TGTGCCAGCAGTAGACGACGGAAGGGGGAAAAACTGTTTTTT.

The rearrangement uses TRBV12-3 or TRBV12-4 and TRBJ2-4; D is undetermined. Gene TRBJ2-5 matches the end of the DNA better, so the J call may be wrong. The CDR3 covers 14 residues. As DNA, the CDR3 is TGTGCCAGCAGTTTATACGCAGGTTTGGAGACCCAGTACTTC. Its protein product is CASSLYAGLETQYF.

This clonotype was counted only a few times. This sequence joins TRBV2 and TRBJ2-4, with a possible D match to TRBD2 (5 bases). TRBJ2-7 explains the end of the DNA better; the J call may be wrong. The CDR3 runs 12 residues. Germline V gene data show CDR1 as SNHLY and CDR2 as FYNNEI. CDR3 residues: CATYLGAYEQYF. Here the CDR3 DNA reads TGTGCCACCTACCTCGGGGCCTACGAGCAGTACTTC.

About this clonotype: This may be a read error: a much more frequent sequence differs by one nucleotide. CDR3 region: CASSEAAGGTATQYF. CDR3 coding DNA: TGTGCCAGCAGTGAAGCGGCAGGGGGCACAGCTACGCAGTATTTT. The chain couples TRBV6-1 to TRBJ2-3, with 8 positions matching TRBD1. The CDR3 sequence is 15 residues long. Germline V gene lookup returns CDR1 MNHNS and CDR2 SASEGT.

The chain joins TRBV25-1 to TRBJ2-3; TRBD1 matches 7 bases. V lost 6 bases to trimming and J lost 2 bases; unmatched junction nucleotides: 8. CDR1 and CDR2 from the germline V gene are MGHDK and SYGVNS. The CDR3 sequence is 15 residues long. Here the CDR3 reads CASRQGTENTDTQYF. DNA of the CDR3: TGTGCCAGCAGACAAGGGACAGAGAACACAGATACGCAGTATTTT.

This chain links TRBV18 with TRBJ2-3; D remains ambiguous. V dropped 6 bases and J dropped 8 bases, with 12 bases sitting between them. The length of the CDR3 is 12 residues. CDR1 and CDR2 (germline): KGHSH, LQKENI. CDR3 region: CASSLPLGTQYF. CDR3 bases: TGTGCCAGCTCTCTCCCGCTCGGTACGCAGTATTTT.

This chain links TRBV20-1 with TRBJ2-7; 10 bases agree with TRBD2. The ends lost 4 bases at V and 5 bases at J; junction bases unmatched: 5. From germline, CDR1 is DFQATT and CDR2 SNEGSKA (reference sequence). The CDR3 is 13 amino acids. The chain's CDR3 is CSATSGSSDEQYF. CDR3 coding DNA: TGCAGTGCTACTAGCGGGAGCTCGGACGAGCAGTACTTC.

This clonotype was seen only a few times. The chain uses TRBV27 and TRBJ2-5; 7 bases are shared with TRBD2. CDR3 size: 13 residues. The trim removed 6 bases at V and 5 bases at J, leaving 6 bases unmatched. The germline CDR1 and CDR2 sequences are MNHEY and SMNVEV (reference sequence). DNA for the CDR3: TGTGCCAGCAGGGGCGGGAGCGGGGAGACCCAGTACTTC. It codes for CASRGGSGETQYF.

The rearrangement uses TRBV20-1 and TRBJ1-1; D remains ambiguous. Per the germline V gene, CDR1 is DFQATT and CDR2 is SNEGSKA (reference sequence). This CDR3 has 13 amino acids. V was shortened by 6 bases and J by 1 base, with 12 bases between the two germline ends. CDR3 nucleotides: TGCAGTGCCACTCTAATAGCGAACACTGAAGCTTTCTTT. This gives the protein CSATLIANTEAFF.

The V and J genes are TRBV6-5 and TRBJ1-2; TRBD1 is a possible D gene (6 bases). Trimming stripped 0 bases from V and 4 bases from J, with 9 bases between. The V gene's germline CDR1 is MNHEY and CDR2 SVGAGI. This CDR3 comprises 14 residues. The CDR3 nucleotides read TGTGCCAGCAGTTACTCACAGGGTGGCTATGGCTACACCTTC. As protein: CASSYSQGGYGYTF.

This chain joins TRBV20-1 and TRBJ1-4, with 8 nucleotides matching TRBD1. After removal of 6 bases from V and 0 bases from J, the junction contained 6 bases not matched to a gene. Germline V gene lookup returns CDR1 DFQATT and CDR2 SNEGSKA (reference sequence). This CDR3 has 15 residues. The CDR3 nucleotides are TGCAGTGCCAGGGGGCGGATAGCAACTAATGAAAAACTGTTTTTT. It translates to CSARGRIATNEKLFF.

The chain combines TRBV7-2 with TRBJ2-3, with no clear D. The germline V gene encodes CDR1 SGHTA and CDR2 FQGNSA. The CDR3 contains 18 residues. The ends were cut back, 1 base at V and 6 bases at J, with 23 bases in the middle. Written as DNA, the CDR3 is TGTGCCAGCAGCTTAGGGCCTATATTGTTGGCCGCCCCTGATACGCAGTATTTT. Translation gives CASSLGPILLAAPDTQYF.

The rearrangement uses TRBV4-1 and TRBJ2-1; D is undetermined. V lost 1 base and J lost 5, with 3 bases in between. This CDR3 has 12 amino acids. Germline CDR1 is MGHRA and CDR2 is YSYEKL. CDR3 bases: TGCGCCAGCAGCCAAGCAAACAATGAGCAGTTCTTC. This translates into CASSQANNEQFF.

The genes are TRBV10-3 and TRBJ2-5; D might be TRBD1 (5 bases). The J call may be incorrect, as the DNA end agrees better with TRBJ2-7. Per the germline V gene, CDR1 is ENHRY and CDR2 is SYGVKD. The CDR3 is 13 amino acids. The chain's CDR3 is CATLWTSYYEQYF. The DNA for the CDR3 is TGTGCCACCCTATGGACATCTTACTACGAGCAGTACTTC.

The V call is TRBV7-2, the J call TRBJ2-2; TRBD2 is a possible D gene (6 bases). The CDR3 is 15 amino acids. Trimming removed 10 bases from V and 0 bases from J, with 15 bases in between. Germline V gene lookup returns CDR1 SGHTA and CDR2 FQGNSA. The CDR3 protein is CATRNLAANTGELFF. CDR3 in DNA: TGTGCCACCCGGAACTTAGCGGCGAACACCGGGGAGCTGTTTTTT. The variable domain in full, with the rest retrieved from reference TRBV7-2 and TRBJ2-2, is GAGVSQSPSNKVTEKGKDVELRCDPISGHTALYWYRQSLGQGLEFLIYFQGNSAPDKSGLPSDRFSAERTGGSVSTLTIQRTQQEDSAVYLCATRNLAANTGELFFGEGSRLTVL.

CDR3 DNA sequence: TGCAGCGTTGAAGATAGCGGGACGACGGATACGCAGTATTTT. Translating gives CSVEDSGTTDTQYF. This chain uses TRBV29-1 with TRBJ2-3; TRBD2 matches at 8 bases. V dropped 0 bases and J dropped 6; count of bases not matched to a gene: 5. The CDR3 extends over 14 amino acids. CDR1 is SQVTM, CDR2 ANQGSEA, per germline.

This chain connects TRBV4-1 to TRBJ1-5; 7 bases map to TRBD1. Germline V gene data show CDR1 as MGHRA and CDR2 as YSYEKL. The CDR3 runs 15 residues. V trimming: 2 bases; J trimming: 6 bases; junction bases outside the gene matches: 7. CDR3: CASSQIDRDSQPQHF. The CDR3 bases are TGCGCCAGCAGCCAAATCGACAGGGATAGTCAGCCCCAGCATTTT.